A selection of T cell receptor beta chains follows, all from one sample in a study of blood T cell repertoires in COVID-19. Here immunoSEQ multiplex PCR was the method, and the copy in TCRdb shows in-frame clones only, minus some. The table lists about 120,000 clones, about 90% of them singletons. The specimen was peripheral blood. These receptors all come from a woman aged 55-69 years with COVID-19, enrolled during active disease. The CDR3 runs from the conserved cysteine through the conserved F or W. Each record gives: CDR3 DNA, CDR3 protein, D gene, J gene, clone size, V gene. A D gene is named only where the DNA matches it firmly. The size of a clone is reported for some rows only, either as once, few or many, or as a class for expanded clones.

cdr3_nt: TGTGCCAGCAGCCAGGGCATGTTGGGGGCCTCTGGAAACACCATATATTTT
cdr3_aa: CASSQGMLGASGNTIYF
d_call: -
j_call: TRBJ1-3
clone_size: -
v_call: TRBV4-2

cdr3_nt: TGCCAGTACTCGGAGGCTGAAGCTTTCTTT
cdr3_aa: CQYSEAEAFF
d_call: -
j_call: TRBJ1-1
clone_size: -
v_call: TRBV19

cdr3_nt: TGCGCCAGCACCACCGGGACTAGCGGCGCAGATACGCAGTATTTT
cdr3_aa: CASTTGTSGADTQYF
d_call: TRBD2
j_call: TRBJ2-3
clone_size: -
v_call: TRBV4-3

cdr3_nt: TGTGCCACCATACCCCGGACAGGGAGATATGGCTACACCTTC
cdr3_aa: CATIPRTGRYGYTF
d_call: TRBD1
j_call: TRBJ1-2
clone_size: -
v_call: TRBV2

cdr3_nt: TGCGCCAGCAGCCCGGGACAGGTTGGAAACACCATATATTTT
cdr3_aa: CASSPGQVGNTIYF
d_call: TRBD1
j_call: TRBJ1-3
clone_size: few
v_call: TRBV5-1

cdr3_nt: TGTGCCAGTAGTCGGGACAGGGAAGGAGGCGAGACCCAGTACTTC
cdr3_aa: CASSRDREGGETQYF
d_call: TRBD1
j_call: TRBJ2-5
clone_size: -
v_call: TRBV19

cdr3_nt: TGTGCCAGCAGCTTCCCCAGGCAGGGGTATGGGGAGCTGTTTTTT
cdr3_aa: CASSFPRQGYGELFF
d_call: -
j_call: TRBJ2-2
clone_size: -
v_call: TRBV7-2

cdr3_nt: TGTGCCAGCAGCTTAGGGACAGTCTCTGGAAACACCATATATTTT
cdr3_aa: CASSLGTVSGNTIYF
d_call: -
j_call: TRBJ1-3
clone_size: -
v_call: TRBV7-2

cdr3_nt: TGCAGTGCTAGAACTGCTGGCTACACCTTC
cdr3_aa: CSARTAGYTF
d_call: -
j_call: TRBJ1-2
clone_size: -
v_call: TRBV20-1

cdr3_nt: TGCGCCAGCAGCCACTCAGTAGGGGTCGACTCCTACGAGCAGTACTTC
cdr3_aa: CASSHSVGVDSYEQYF
d_call: -
j_call: TRBJ2-7
clone_size: -
v_call: TRBV4-1

cdr3_nt: TGTGCCAGCAGCAAAGAAGGGGGTTACGAGCAGTACTTC
cdr3_aa: CASSKEGGYEQYF
d_call: -
j_call: TRBJ2-7
clone_size: -
v_call: TRBV9

cdr3_nt: TGTGCCAGCAGCCCTAGCGGGGGGGAAGAGACCCAGTACTTC
cdr3_aa: CASSPSGGEETQYF
d_call: TRBD2
j_call: TRBJ2-5
clone_size: -
v_call: TRBV7-2

cdr3_nt: TGTGCCAGCAGCTTGGGACCGGCGGGGGGGATGGTCACTGAAGCTTTCTTT
cdr3_aa: CASSLGPAGGMVTEAFF
d_call: -
j_call: TRBJ1-1
clone_size: -
v_call: TRBV5-4

cdr3_nt: TGTGCCAGCAGTCTCGAGGGGAACACTGAAGCTTTCTTT
cdr3_aa: CASSLEGNTEAFF
d_call: -
j_call: TRBJ1-1
clone_size: -
v_call: TRBV6-4

cdr3_nt: TGTGCCAGCAGTTTTTTACAATCCCGCAGGGATGGCTACACCTTC
cdr3_aa: CASSFLQSRRDGYTF
d_call: -
j_call: TRBJ1-2
clone_size: -
v_call: TRBV6-5

cdr3_nt: TGTGCCAGCAGCCCCACGGACGGGACAGCAACCTACAATGAGCAGTTCTTC
cdr3_aa: CASSPTDGTATYNEQFF
d_call: TRBD1
j_call: TRBJ2-1
clone_size: -
v_call: TRBV7-9